The 28 T cell receptor beta chains listed next were all sequenced from one sample in a study of early T cells in non-severe SARS-CoV-2 infection. Using its own MiXCR run on the 5' RACE reads, TCRdb lists one record per CDR3 protein. The sample shows 45,000 to 55,000 distinct CDR3 sequences, approximately 9.8% of them seen only once. Sequenced sample: whole blood. The receptors were gathered from an adult who was a healthcare worker with PCR-confirmed SARS-CoV-2 infection or an uninfected control (not recorded which).

V gene TRBV28 combines with J gene TRBJ2-3; 7 nucleotides match TRBD2. V dropped 5 bases and J dropped 4; count of bases not matched to a gene: 9. The CDR3 runs 15 residues. The germline V gene has CDR1 MDHEN and CDR2 SYDVKM. The CDR3 reads CASSTGLVGADTQYF. Here the CDR3 DNA reads TGTGCCAGCAGTACCGGACTAGTGGGAGCAGATACGCAGTATTTT.

The sample holds many counts of this clonotype. This sequence joins TRBV27 and TRBJ1-5; TRBD1 agrees at 8 bases. The CDR3 covers 14 residues. The J segment lost 5 bases and the V segment lost 7 bases, leaving 7 bases of the junction unmatched. Germline V gene lookup returns CDR1 MNHEY and CDR2 SMNVEV (reference sequence). DNA of the CDR3: TGTGCCAGCACCCCCCGGACAGGGTATCAGCCCCAGCATTTT. This gives the protein CASTPRTGYQPQHF.

V gene TRBV20-1 combines with J gene TRBJ2-1; D is unclear. The ends were cut back, 0 bases at V and 7 bases at J, with 10 bases in the middle. The CDR3 sequence is 13 residues long. Germline V gene data show CDR1 as DFQATT and CDR2 as SNEGSKA (reference sequence). The CDR3 nucleotides are TGCAGTGCTAGAGATTTGAAACGGAATGAGCAGTTCTTC. As protein: CSARDLKRNEQFF.

This clonotype is a singleton in its sample. The chain carries TRBV2 and TRBJ2-3; weak D call: TRBD1 (6 bases). This CDR3 is built from 17 residues. Germline CDR1 reads SNHLY; CDR2 reads FYNNEI. The V end lost 3 bases, the J end lost 4 bases, and 20 bases lay between the germline ends. This CDR3 is CASSEGVARGTPDTQYF. The CDR3 region has the DNA TGTGCCAGCAGTGAGGGAGTGGCAAGGGGGACCCCAGATACGCAGTATTTT.

This clonotype was seen ten or more times. The chain recombines TRBV29-1 with TRBJ1-1, with D uncertain. Per germline, CDR1 SQVTM and CDR2 ANQGSEA. Between the trimmed V and J ends, which lost 8 bases and 11 bases, there was a span of 9 bases. The CDR3 is 8 residues long. The CDR3 loop reads CSTDMAFF. As DNA, the CDR3 is TGCAGCACAGACATGGCTTTCTTT.

The CDR3 DNA follows: TGCAGTGCTCTTCAGGGCTACGAGCAGTACTTC. The encoded protein is CSALQGYEQYF. The chain uses TRBV20-1 and TRBJ2-7; tentative D call: TRBD1 (5 bases). CDR1 is DFQATT, CDR2 SNEGSKA, per germline (reference sequence). CDR3 size: 11 residues. V was cut by 5 bases and J by 3 bases, with 8 bases left in between.

This clonotype was seen ten or more times. The gene calls are TRBV4-1 and TRBJ1-4; D is uncertain. Trimming pared 0 bases from V and 6 bases from J, leaving 8 bases between. CDR1 is MGHRA, CDR2 YSYEKL, per germline. The CDR3 sequence is 14 residues long. CDR3 bases: TGCGCCAGCAGCCAAGATGCGGACTATGAAAAACTGTTTTTT. Its translation is CASSQDADYEKLFF.

This clonotype was detected ten times or more. The chain has TRBV28 and TRBJ2-7; D call uncertain. The CDR3 has 15 amino acids. In germline, CDR1 is MDHEN, CDR2 SYDVKM. Between the trimmed V and J ends, which lost 4 bases and 2 bases, there was a span of 15 bases. CDR3 sequence reads: CASSSPPDTAYEQYF. The CDR3, as DNA: TGTGCCAGCAGTTCCCCGCCCGACACAGCCTACGAGCAGTACTTC. Based on the CDR3 plus reference TRBV28 and TRBJ2-7, the full variable domain is DVKVTQSSRYLVKRTGEKVFLECVQDMDHENMFWYRQDPGLGLRLIYFSYDVKMKEKGDIPEGYSVSREKKERFSLILESASTNQTSMYLCASSSPPDTAYEQYFGPGTRLTVT.

A few counts support this clonotype. This rearrangement joins TRBV9 to TRBJ1-3; D may be TRBD1 (5 bases). Germline values: CDR1 SGDLS, CDR2 YYNGEE. The CDR3 is made up of 17 amino acids. V was trimmed by 0 bases and J by 0 bases, leaving 13 bases between them. In DNA, the CDR3 is TGTGCCAGCAGCGTAGAGGGGAGTTACAGCTCTGGAAACACCATATATTTT. Encoded protein: CASSVEGSYSSGNTIYF.

CDR3 coding DNA: TGTGCCAGCAGTAAGACAGACCTCCCCACCGGGGAGCTGTTTTTT. As protein: CASSKTDLPTGELFF. The rearrangement joins TRBV28 to TRBJ2-2; perhaps TRBD1 as D (5 bases). V lost 5 bases and J lost 4, with 14 bases in between. Germline CDR1 reads MDHEN; CDR2 reads SYDVKM. This CDR3 comprises 15 residues.

The J gene is TRBJ2-3, the V gene TRBV12-5, with D possibly being TRBD2 (6 bases). CDR1 and CDR2 from the germline V gene are LGHNT and FRNRAP. The CDR3 extends over 18 amino acids. The germline V and J ends were trimmed by 3 bases and 0 bases, with 19 bases remaining between them. The CDR3 nucleotides are TGTGCTAGTGGTTTCGGAGGGCAGACGCTTACTAGCACAGATACGCAGTATTTT. It is translated as CASGFGGQTLTSTDTQYF.

This chain joins TRBV7-6 and TRBJ2-7, with no clear D. V lost 1 base, J lost 2 bases, and 18 bases lay in between. This CDR3 has 17 residues. Germline V gene sequence: CDR1 SGHVS, CDR2 FNYEAQ. The CDR3 nucleotides read TGTGCCAGCAGCTTAGAATCCCCCTCCCAAGGCGCCTACGAGCAGTACTTC. Translation gives CASSLESPSQGAYEQYF.

This rearrangement joins TRBV6-5 to TRBJ2-7, with TRBD1 matching over 8 bases. In germline, CDR1 is MNHEY, CDR2 SVGAGI. V gave up 2 bases and J gave up 6 bases; unmatched junction bases: 6. The CDR3 spans 14 residues. The CDR3, as DNA: TGTGCCAGCAGTTACGGGACAGGCTTCGCCGAGCAGTACTTC. Residues: CASSYGTGFAEQYF.

The chain uses TRBV25-1 and TRBJ1-1; D is unclear. This CDR3 is 15 amino acids long. Germline V lookup: CDR1 MGHDK, CDR2 SYGVNS. V dropped 4 bases and J dropped 4 bases, with 16 bases sitting between them. The CDR3 DNA reads TGTGCCAGCAGTGTAATTGACCTCCGTGGCACTGAAGCTTTCTTT. Residues: CASSVIDLRGTEAFF.

The genes are TRBV18 and TRBJ2-3; TRBD2 agrees at 10 bases. Germline V gene sequence: CDR1 KGHSH, CDR2 LQKENI. There are 16 residues in the CDR3. The trim removed 0 bases at V and 5 bases at J, leaving 5 bases unmatched. CDR3 sequence: CASSPPLAGGQDTQYF. The CDR3 DNA reads as TGTGCCAGCTCACCACCTTTAGCGGGAGGACAAGATACGCAGTATTTT.

This chain joins TRBV12-3 or TRBV12-4 and TRBJ2-5, with 10 bases aligning to TRBD1. CDR3 length: 13 amino acids. The trim removed 5 bases at V and 6 bases at J, leaving 3 bases unmatched. CDR3 bases: TGTGCCAGCAGTCGACAGGGGGCAAAGACCCAGTACTTC. Translated: CASSRQGAKTQYF.

At least ten counts were recorded for this clonotype. This rearrangement joins TRBV6-5 to TRBJ1-6; tentatively, D is TRBD1 (5 bases). The V gene's germline CDR1 is MNHEY and CDR2 SVGAGI. The CDR3 covers 14 residues. Trimming shortened V by 5 bases and J by 7 bases, and 12 bases separated the two germline ends. CDR3 sequence reads: CASSRATENSPLHF. CDR3 coding DNA: TGTGCCAGCAGTCGGGCGACAGAAAATTCACCCCTCCACTTT.

This clonotype was counted ten times or more. The chain links TRBV7-2 to TRBJ2-7; 8 positions match TRBD2. The CDR3 has 15 residues. Losses at the gene ends were 1 base for V and 3 bases for J; bases not matched to a gene: 5. Germline assignment: CDR1 SGHTA and CDR2 FQGNSA. CDR3 DNA: TGTGCCAGCAGCTTAGATGGGACTAGTTTCTACGAGCAGTACTTC. This codes for CASSLDGTSFYEQYF.

The chain couples TRBV11-2 to TRBJ2-3; D is unresolved. V was pared by 0 bases and J by 2 bases, with 6 bases between. Per the germline V gene, CDR1 is SGHAT and CDR2 is FQNNGV. This CDR3 is 14 amino acids long. CDR3 sequence reads: CASSLDRATDTQYF. DNA for the CDR3: TGTGCCAGCAGCTTAGATAGGGCCACAGATACGCAGTATTTT.

The table lists this clonotype with many counts. The chain recombines TRBV30 with TRBJ1-1, with TRBD1 matching over 8 bases. The V segment lost 2 bases and the J segment 0 bases; nucleotides outside the gene matches: 11. CDR3 length: 17 residues. Germline-derived CDR1 and CDR2 are GTSNPN and SVGIG (reference sequence). The CDR3 spells CAWSIGIAGQVNTEAFF. The CDR3 DNA reads TGTGCCTGGAGTATAGGGATCGCGGGACAGGTGAACACTGAAGCTTTCTTT.

The chain links TRBV14 to TRBJ2-7, with D perhaps TRBD2 (5 bases). V was trimmed by 4 bases and J by 2 bases, leaving 15 bases between them. The CDR3 contains 15 residues. The germline gives CDR1 SGHDN, CDR2 FVKESK. CDR3 protein: CASSRETGIPYEQYF. In nucleotides, the CDR3 is TGTGCCAGCAGCCGAGAGACGGGAATACCCTACGAGCAGTACTTC.

This clonotype was detected many times. The chain combines TRBV5-1 with TRBJ1-5; D is ambiguous. The CDR3 runs to 14 residues. Trimming left V 3 bases short and J 2 bases short, with 9 bases between. CDR1 and CDR2 (germline): SGHRS, YFSETQ. The CDR3 reads CASSYDAGNQPQHF. The DNA of the CDR3 is TGCGCCAGCAGCTATGATGCGGGCAATCAGCCCCAGCATTTT.

This clonotype has a count of ten or more. The J gene is TRBJ2-6, the V gene TRBV5-1; weak D call: TRBD1 (6 bases). Trimming stripped 0 bases from V and 7 bases from J, with 17 bases between. Germline V gene lookup returns CDR1 SGHRS and CDR2 YFSETQ. The CDR3 has 17 amino acids. CDR3 amino acids: CASSLGTGSPRANVLTF. The CDR3 DNA is TGCGCCAGCAGCTTGGGCACAGGGTCCCCTCGAGCCAACGTCCTGACTTTC.

The V gene is TRBV4-2, the J gene TRBJ2-3; TRBD2 aligns across 9 bases. Unmatched junction bases numbered 14, after V lost 4 bases and J lost 6 bases. This CDR3 spans 17 amino acids. Germline CDR1 reads LGHNA; CDR2 reads YNFKEQ. The CDR3: CASSPRVAGVFLDTQYF. DNA for the CDR3: TGTGCCAGCAGCCCGCGGGTAGCGGGAGTCTTCCTGGATACGCAGTATTTT.

This chain links TRBV15 with TRBJ2-3; D is ambiguous. CDR1 and CDR2 (germline): LNHNV, YYDKDF (reference sequence). V was pared by 8 bases and J by 0 bases, with 15 bases between. CDR3 length equals 15 residues. The DNA of the CDR3 is TGTGCCACCTCGCTGGACGGTTATAGCACAGATACGCAGTATTTT. This gives the protein CATSLDGYSTDTQYF.

This clonotype was counted ten times or more. The CDR3 DNA sequence: TGCAGCGCCAGGAGGGAGACCCAGTACTTC. As protein: CSARRETQYF. The V and J genes are TRBV29-1 and TRBJ2-5, with D perhaps matching TRBD2 (5 bases). CDR3 length equals 10 residues. Germline V gene data show CDR1 as SQVTM and CDR2 as ANQGSEA. Trimming shortened V by 7 bases and J by 5 bases, and 8 bases separated the two germline ends.

This clonotype was counted a few times. This chain links TRBV20-1 with TRBJ2-6; D might be TRBD1 or TRBD2, each matching 6 bases. Germline CDR1 reads DFQATT; CDR2 reads SNEGSKA (reference sequence). This CDR3 spans 17 amino acids. V gave up 6 bases and J gave up 0 bases, with 18 bases separating them. The CDR3: CSARDKAYLSGANVLTF. The CDR3, as DNA: TGCAGTGCGCGGGACAAAGCCTACCTCTCTGGGGCCAACGTCCTGACTTTC.

This clonotype was picked up a small number of times. The chain couples TRBV5-1 to TRBJ2-3, with 10 bases aligning to TRBD2. CDR1 is SGHRS, CDR2 YFSETQ, per germline. The length of the CDR3 is 15 residues. With V trimmed by 1 base and J by 5 bases, 4 bases remained unmatched. In DNA form, the CDR3 reads TGCGCCAGCAGCTTGACTAGCGGGACAATAGATACGCAGTATTTT. Its translation: CASSLTSGTIDTQYF.